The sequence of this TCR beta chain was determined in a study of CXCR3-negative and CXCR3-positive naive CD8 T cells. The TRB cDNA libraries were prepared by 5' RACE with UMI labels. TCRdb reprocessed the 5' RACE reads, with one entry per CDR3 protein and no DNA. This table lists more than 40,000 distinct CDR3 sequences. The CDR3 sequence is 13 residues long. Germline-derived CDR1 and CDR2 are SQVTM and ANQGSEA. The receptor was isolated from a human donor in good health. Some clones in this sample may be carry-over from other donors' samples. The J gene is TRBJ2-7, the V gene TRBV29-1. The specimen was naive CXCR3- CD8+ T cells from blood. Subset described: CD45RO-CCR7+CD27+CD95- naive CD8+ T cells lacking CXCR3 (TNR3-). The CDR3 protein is CSVETASSYEQYF.